This T cell receptor (beta chain) was identified during a study of T cell responses to AZD1222 COVID-19 vaccine. For the study at large: It was second doses at about 4 or about 12 weeks that were pooled. Overall study results and limits: With two AZD1222 doses given, Spike-specific TCR breadth and depth both rose. Spike-wide coverage was observed for vaccine-associated CD4 TCRs, with dominant responses at 160-218 and 743-854. Only after the peak T cell response were repertoires sampled.

For this clone: What it recognizes is unknown.

Only in-frame clones appear in the TCRdb table, and some are missing; sequencing was by immunoSEQ multiplex PCR. Among 170,000 or so clones listed, 87% were seen once. The CDR3 runs to 15 residues. CDR1 is SGDLS, CDR2 YYNGEE, per germline. V was pared by 3 bases and J by 7 bases, with 5 bases of the junction left unmatched. The TCR was taken from an adult in good health. The chain joins TRBV9 to TRBJ1-6; the match to TRBD1 covers 9 bases. Sample: peripheral blood, taken on day 0 of AZD1222 vaccination. The CDR3 spells CASSGTGTGNSPLHF. The CDR3 DNA reads as TGTGCCAGCAGCGGCACCGGGACAGGGAATTCACCCCTCCACTTT.